The 14 T cell receptor beta chains reported below all come from one sample, sequenced in a study of blood T cell repertoires in COVID-19. Using immunoSEQ multiplex PCR, the repertoire was profiled, and TCRdb retains in-frame clones only, with some absent. The sample lists about 270,000 clones; around 90% were seen once. The sample consisted of peripheral blood. These TCRs come from a person aged 18-30 years with COVID-19, enrolled during active disease.

The chain combines TRBV11-2 with TRBJ2-6, with D tentatively TRBD1 (5 bases). The CDR3 spans 17 residues. Germline V gene sequence: CDR1 SGHAT, CDR2 FQNNGV. The V and J ends lost 1 base and 0 bases respectively, with 10 bases between them. CDR3 sequence (DNA): TGTGCCAGCAGCTTAGGGGGCACCCCCTCTGGGGCCAACGTCCTGACTTTC. Residues: CASSLGGTPSGANVLTF.

The gene calls are TRBV7-9 and TRBJ1-4; no clear D gene. The CDR3 sequence is 16 residues long. Trimming removed 0 bases at V and 7 bases at J, with 15 bases between. In germline, CDR1 is SEHNR, CDR2 FQNEAQ (reference sequence). CDR3 amino acids: CASSLAHALGAEKLFF. For the CDR3, the DNA is TGTGCCAGCAGCTTAGCGCACGCCCTAGGCGCTGAAAAACTGTTTTTT.

The count of this clone is one. The chain is built from TRBV6-2 or TRBV6-3 and TRBJ2-3; 8 bases agree with TRBD2. The V gene's germline CDR1 is MNHEY and CDR2 SVGEGT. Unmatched junction bases numbered 8, after V lost 7 bases and J lost 5 bases. CDR3 size: 14 residues. The CDR3 region has the DNA TGTGCCAGCAACCCAGCGGGAGATGTAGATACGCAGTATTTT. It codes for CASNPAGDVDTQYF.

On this clone: At one of its ends the junction is not consistent with the germline gene, which may arise from a read error. The chain has TRBV11-2 and TRBJ2-1, with 9 bases aligning to TRBD2. There are 17 residues in the CDR3. CDR1 is SGHAT and CDR2 is FQNNGV in the germline V gene. The CDR3 region is CASSLELASGTYNEQFF. DNA for the CDR3: TGTGCCAGCAGCTTAGAGTTGGCTAGCGGGACCTATAATGAGCAGTTCTTC.

This chain joins TRBV27 and TRBJ2-7, with 7 bases that match TRBD1. The junction had 4 bases not matched to a gene; V was cut back by 5 bases and J by 3 bases. The germline V gene encodes CDR1 MNHEY and CDR2 SMNVEV (reference sequence). This CDR3 region has 13 residues. DNA of the CDR3: TGTGCCAGCAGTCGGGGACAGTACTACGAGCAGTACTTC. Its protein product is CASSRGQYYEQYF.

This clone was detected a few times. This chain joins TRBV6-1 and TRBJ2-7, with TRBD2 matching 8 bases. The CDR3 is 14 residues long. V lost 3 bases and J lost 7; bases outside the gene matches: 8. Per the germline V gene, CDR1 is MNHNS and CDR2 is SASEGT. The CDR3, as DNA: TGTGCCAGCAGTGATCAACCGGGAGGGGCGGAGCAGTACTTC. Protein: CASSDQPGGAEQYF.

This chain connects TRBV19 to TRBJ2-7; 8 nucleotides match TRBD2. V trimming: 7 bases; J trimming: 4 bases; junction bases outside the gene matches: 9. This CDR3 spans 14 amino acids. The germline CDR1 and CDR2 sequences are LNHDA and SQIVND (reference sequence). As DNA, the CDR3 is TGTGCCAGTACGGCGGGGGGCCCCGGGTACGAGCAGTACTTC. Its translation is CASTAGGPGYEQYF. The full variable domain, with the rest looked up from reference TRBV19 and TRBJ2-7, is DGGITQSPKYLFRKEGQNVTLSCEQNLNHDAMYWYRQDPGQGLRLIYYSQIVNDFQKGDIAEGYSVSREKKESFPLTVTSAQKNPTAFYLCASTAGGPGYEQYFGPGTRLTVT.

This clone was counted a single time. The chain links TRBV7-9 to TRBJ2-1; TRBD2 matches at 7 bases. The CDR3 is made up of 13 amino acids. The V gene's germline CDR1 is SEHNR and CDR2 FQNEAQ (reference sequence). V dropped 5 bases and J dropped 6; count of bases not matched to a gene: 4. The CDR3 loop reads CASSPRESNEQFF. The CDR3 nucleotides are TGTGCCAGCAGCCCGCGGGAGTCCAATGAGCAGTTCTTC.

This clone has a single count. This chain connects TRBV15 to TRBJ2-7; a possible D gene is TRBD1 (5 bases). V was trimmed by 1 base and J by 1 base, leaving 11 bases between them. Germline lookup yields CDR1 LNHNV and CDR2 YYDKDF (reference sequence). This CDR3 has 15 residues. The DNA for the CDR3 is TGTGCCACCAGCAGAGGGGGCGGCAAGTCCTACGAGCAGTACTTC. Protein sequence: CATSRGGGKSYEQYF. The full variable domain, in which reference TRBV15 and TRBJ2-7 provide the parts outside the CDR3, is DAMVIQNPRYQVTQFGKPVTLSCSQTLNHNVMYWYQQKSSQAPKLLFHYYDKDFNNEADTPDNFQSRRPNTSFCFLDIRSPGLGDTAMYLCATSRGGGKSYEQYFGPGTRLTVT.

The CDR3 reads CASLRTGGLQPQHF. The CDR3 DNA reads as TGTGCCAGTCTCCGGACAGGGGGCCTTCAGCCCCAGCATTTT. The rearrangement links TRBV28 to TRBJ1-5, with 11 bases that match TRBD1. The germline V gene has CDR1 MDHEN and CDR2 SYDVKM. The trim removed 9 bases at V and 6 bases at J, leaving 7 bases unmatched. The CDR3 runs 14 residues.

The chain has TRBV5-1 and TRBJ2-3; 8 positions match TRBD1. The CDR3 is 15 residues long. The junction had 3 bases not matched to a gene; V was cut back by 1 base and J by 2 bases. Per germline, CDR1 SGHRS and CDR2 YFSETQ. The CDR3 region is CASSLRGQVTDTQYF. For the CDR3, the DNA is TGCGCCAGCAGCTTGCGGGGACAGGTCACAGATACGCAGTATTTT.

The rearrangement joins TRBV5-1 to TRBJ2-1; the match to TRBD2 covers 11 bases. The germline V gene encodes CDR1 SGHRS and CDR2 YFSETQ. The CDR3 spans 20 residues. After removal of 2 bases from V and 2 bases from J, the junction contained 15 bases not matched to a gene. Here the CDR3 DNA reads TGCGCCAGCAGCTTCCGGGACAGACTAGCGGGAAGCGCGGCCTACAATGAGCAGTTCTTC. Translation: CASSFRDRLAGSAAYNEQFF. Supplemented by reference TRBV5-1 and TRBJ2-1, the full variable domain reads KAGVTQTPRYLIKTRGQQVTLSCSPISGHRSVSWYQQTPGQGLQFLFEYFSETQRNKGNFPGRFSGRQFSNSRSEMNVSTLELGDSALYLCASSFRDRLAGSAAYNEQFFGPGTRLTVL.

V gene TRBV5-1 combines with J gene TRBJ2-2; D gene unclear. CDR1 is SGHRS, CDR2 YFSETQ, per germline. V lost 1 base to trimming and J lost 7 bases, with 2 bases between them. The CDR3 length is 11 residues. The CDR3 region is CASSLYGELFF. CDR3 sequence (DNA): TGCGCCAGCAGCTTGTACGGGGAGCTGTTTTTT.

This rearrangement joins TRBV30 to TRBJ1-6; D remains ambiguous. The CDR3 is 12 residues long. Trimming left V 0 bases short and J 11 bases short, with 8 bases between. Germline V gene sequence: CDR1 GTSNPN, CDR2 SVGIG (reference sequence). The CDR3: CAWSVPPAPLHF. CDR3 sequence (DNA): TGTGCCTGGAGTGTGCCGCCAGCACCCCTCCACTTT.